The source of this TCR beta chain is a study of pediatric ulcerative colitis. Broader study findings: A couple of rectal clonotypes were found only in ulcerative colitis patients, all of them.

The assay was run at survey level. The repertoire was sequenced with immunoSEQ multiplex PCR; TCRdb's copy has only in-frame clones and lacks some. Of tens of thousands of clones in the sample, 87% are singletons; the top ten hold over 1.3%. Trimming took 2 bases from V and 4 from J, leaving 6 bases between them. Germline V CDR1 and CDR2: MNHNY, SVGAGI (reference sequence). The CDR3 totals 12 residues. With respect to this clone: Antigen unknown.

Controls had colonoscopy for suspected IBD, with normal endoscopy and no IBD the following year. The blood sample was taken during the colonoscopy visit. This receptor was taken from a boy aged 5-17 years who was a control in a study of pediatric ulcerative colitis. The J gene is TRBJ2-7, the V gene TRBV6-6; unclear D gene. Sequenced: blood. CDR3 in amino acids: CASSYGRYEQYF. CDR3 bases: TGTGCCAGCAGTTACGGGCGGTACGAGCAGTACTTC.